This TCR beta chain came from a study of blood T cell repertoires in COVID-19. Study in general: Donors in the United States, Italy and Spain gave samples during acute or convalescent COVID-19. PBMCs, B-cell-depleted T cells, or T cells provided the cDNA or gDNA that made up the material.

In the original analysis: Estimation of nucleated cell counts relied on the amplification of reference gene primers. The assay was immunoSEQ multiplex PCR, and TCRdb's table has in-frame clones only and misses some. V and J calls and clone size are given by that table; D and trimming were obtained from the DNA. This sample has approximately 270,000 clones, with around 88% found just once. Per the germline V gene, CDR1 is SGHTA and CDR2 is FQGNSA. This CDR3 is 15 amino acids long. V lost 2 bases to trimming and J lost 3 bases, with 13 bases between them. This TCR came from a man older than 75 with acute or convalescent COVID-19. The source material was peripheral blood. The rearrangement links TRBV7-2 to TRBJ1-1; weak D call: TRBD1 (5 bases). CDR3 amino acids: CASSLNRLADTEAFF. CDR3 DNA: TGTGCCAGCAGCTTAAACAGGCTTGCAGACACTGAAGCTTTCTTT.